This record looks at one TCR beta chain sequence and its context. The assay was immunoSEQ multiplex PCR, and TCRdb's table has in-frame clones only and misses some. Here the sample spans hundreds of thousands of clones, 70% to 90% being singletons. With 3 bases removed from V and 7 bases from J, the gap between germline ends came to 13 bases. This CDR3 is 13 amino acids long. Per germline, CDR1 SGDLS and CDR2 YYNGEE. Recruits, aged roughly 18 to 95 years, lived in 20 to 30 US areas. This record belongs to a study of blood T cell repertoires in COVID-19. The sequencing input was PBMCs or T cells enriched from blood (not recorded which). The rearrangement joins TRBV9 to TRBJ1-2, with unresolved D. The source of this sequence is a woman in her sixties or seventies in a cohort exposed to, infected with or recovered from COVID-19 (not recorded which). The CDR3 DNA reads as TGTGCCAGCAGCGCGGGGTTGGGGATTGGCTACACCTTC. This translates into CASSAGLGIGYTF.